This T cell receptor beta chain stems from a study of cytomegalovirus exposure and HLA in healthy donors. The germline gives CDR1 SGHNT, CDR2 YYREEE (reference sequence). CDR3 length: 14 residues. V was cut by 5 bases and J by 0 bases, with 11 bases left in between. Note on this clone: Its antigen is unidentified.

Assay used: immunoSEQ multiplex PCR; TCRdb lists only in-frame clones, some missing. The data hold more than 300,000 clones, with roughly 90% observed a single time. Study-wide results and limits: The study put 150 to 200 TCR beta chains on its list as cytomegalovirus-associated.

This TCR came from a woman younger than 35 in good health and CMV-seronegative. Sequencing was carried out using PBMCs. The rearrangement links TRBV5-4 to TRBJ2-5; D may be TRBD1 (6 bases). The CDR3, as DNA: TGTGCCAGCAGACCCGGGACAAACCAAGAGACCCAGTACTTC. Amino acids: CASRPGTNQETQYF.